A single TCR beta chain is shown here with its context. Produced via immunoSEQ multiplex PCR; TCRdb's table is partial and in-frame only. The sample yields almost 500,000 clones, 70% to 90% seen once. This sample stems from a study of blood T cell repertoires in COVID-19. V was pared by 6 bases and J by 3 bases, with 15 bases between. The germline V gene has CDR1 MNHEY and CDR2 SVGAGI. The CDR3 runs to 14 residues. Membership in each cohort depended on participant-reported clinical history. The receptor was derived from a woman between 55 and 75 years old who had recovered from COVID-19. The V and J genes are TRBV6-5 and TRBJ2-7, with D possibly matching TRBD1 (6 bases). What was sequenced was PBMCs or T cells enriched from blood (not recorded which). DNA of the CDR3: TGTGCCAGCAGCTATGACAGGACGGGCTACGAGCAGTACTTC. Its protein is CASSYDRTGYEQYF.